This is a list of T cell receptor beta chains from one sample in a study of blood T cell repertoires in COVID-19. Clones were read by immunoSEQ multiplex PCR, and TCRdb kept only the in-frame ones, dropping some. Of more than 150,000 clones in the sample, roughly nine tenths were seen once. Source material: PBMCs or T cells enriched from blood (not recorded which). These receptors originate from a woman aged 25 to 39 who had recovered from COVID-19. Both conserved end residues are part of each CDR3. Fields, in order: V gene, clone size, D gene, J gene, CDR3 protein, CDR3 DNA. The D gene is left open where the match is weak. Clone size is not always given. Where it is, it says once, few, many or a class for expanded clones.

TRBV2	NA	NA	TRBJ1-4	CASGPRGSSNEKLFF	TGTGCCAGCGGCCCTAGGGGAAGCTCTAATGAAAAACTGTTTTTT
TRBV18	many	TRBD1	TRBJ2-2	CASSLTGAENTGELFF	TGTGCCAGCTCCCTAACAGGGGCTGAGAACACCGGGGAGCTGTTTTTT
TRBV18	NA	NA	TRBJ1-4	CASSPTTVEKLFF	TGTGCCAGCTCACCTACGACAGTTGAAAAACTGTTTTTT
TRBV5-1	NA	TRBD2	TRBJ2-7	CASSWTSVSEQYF	TGCGCCAGCAGTTGGACTAGCGTATCCGAGCAGTACTTC
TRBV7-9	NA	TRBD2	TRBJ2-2	CASSLGLASVAGELFF	TGTGCCAGCAGCTTGGGACTAGCATCTGTCGCCGGGGAGCTGTTTTTT
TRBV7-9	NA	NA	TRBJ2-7	CASSLVSGIDEQYF	TGTGCCAGCAGCTTAGTGTCCGGGATCGACGAGCAGTACTTC
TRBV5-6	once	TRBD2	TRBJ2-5	CASRKGLAAPPQYF	TGTGCCAGCAGAAAAGGACTAGCGGCCCCCCCCCAGTACTTC
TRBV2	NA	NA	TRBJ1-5	CASSRGNQPQHF	TGTGCCAGCAGCAGGGGCAATCAGCCCCAGCATTTT
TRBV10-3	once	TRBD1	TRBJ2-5	CAISDNSGQGNQETQYF	TGTGCCATCAGTGATAATTCGGGACAGGGGAATCAAGAGACCCAGTACTTC
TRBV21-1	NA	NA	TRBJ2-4	CASSKVPSLRAKNIQYF	TGTGCCAGCAGCAAAGTACCGTCCCTCAGGGCCAAAAACATTCAGTACTTC
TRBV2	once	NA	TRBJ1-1	CASSDKGRQSNTEAFF	TGTGCCAGCAGTGATAAGGGTCGACAGTCGAACACTGAAGCTTTCTTT
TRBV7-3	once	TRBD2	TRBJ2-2	CASGGLAGKSGELFF	TGTGCCAGCGGAGGACTAGCGGGAAAGTCCGGGGAGCTGTTTTTT
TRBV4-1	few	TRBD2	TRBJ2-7	CASSQKSGRQSYEQYF	TGCGCCAGCAGCCAAAAAAGCGGGAGGCAGTCCTACGAGCAGTACTTC
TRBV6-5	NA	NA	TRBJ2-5	CASTIGSGETQYF	TGTGCCAGCACCATTGGCAGCGGGGAGACCCAGTACTTC
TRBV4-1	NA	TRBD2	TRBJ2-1	CASSQVGYGGRANSYNEQFF	TGCGCCAGCAGCCAAGTAGGGTACGGCGGGAGGGCCAACTCCTACAATGAGCAGTTCTTC
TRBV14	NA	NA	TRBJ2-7	CASSQEYQAGRRSYEQYF	TGTGCCAGCAGCCAAGAATACCAGGCGGGCAGGCGCTCCTACGAGCAGTACTTC
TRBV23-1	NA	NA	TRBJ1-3	CASSQKCGTPGNTIYF	TGCGCCAGCAGTCAAAAATGTGGGACACCTGGAAACACCATATATTTT
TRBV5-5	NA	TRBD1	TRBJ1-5	CASSSGGQGAFNQPQHF	TGTGCCAGCAGCTCCGGGGGACAGGGGGCCTTCAATCAGCCCCAGCATTTT
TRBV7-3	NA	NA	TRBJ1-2	CASSLRAAYGYTF	TGTGCCAGCAGCTTAAGGGCCGCTTATGGCTACACCTTC
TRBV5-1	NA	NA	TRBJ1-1	CASSPGQMNTEAFF	TGCGCCAGCAGCCCAGGACAGATGAACACTGAAGCTTTCTTT
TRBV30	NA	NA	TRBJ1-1	CAWSVGGTGTEAFF	TGTGCCTGGAGTGTAGGGGGTACGGGCACTGAAGCTTTCTTT
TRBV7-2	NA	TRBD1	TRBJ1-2	CASSTFGQVLYGYTF	TGTGCCAGCAGCACCTTCGGACAGGTCCTCTATGGCTACACCTTC